This TCR beta chain was identified during a study of cytomegalovirus exposure and HLA in healthy donors. Germline V gene lookup returns CDR1 SGHVS and CDR2 FQNEAQ. The CDR3 length is 13 residues. Germline trimming cut 5 bases from V and 9 bases from J; bases unmatched to any gene: 8. This clone was recorded once. Its antigen is still unknown. Notes on the study in general: In a later analysis, a missense DCLRE1C variant was linked to TCR beta V- and J-gene trimming. An observed cluster of highly shared sequence variants was recorded as a likely sequencing artifact.

A multiplex PCR was run with 60 Vbeta primers and 13 Jbeta primers. Sequencing used immunoSEQ multiplex PCR; TCRdb keeps in-frame clones, though not all of them. The sample shows about 160,000 clones, 82% of them seen only once. This receptor was taken from a girl between 10 and 17 years old in good health and CMV-seropositive. The V call is TRBV7-8, the J call TRBJ1-1; 8 bases map to TRBD1. Sequenced: PBMCs. The CDR3 region is CASSQGQVIKAFF. The CDR3 nucleotides are TGTGCCAGCAGCCAGGGACAGGTTATTAAAGCTTTCTTT.